This T cell receptor (beta chain) was documented in a study of technical replicates of blood from several donors. Libraries were prepared by immunoSEQ multiplex PCR; TCRdb keeps only in-frame clonotypes and omits some of them. The top ten hold approximately 0.41% of the sample, which has 75,000 to 95,000 clones, about 94% seen once. Germline CDR1 MNHEY, CDR2 SVGAGI. The CDR3 runs 13 residues. V gave up 6 bases and J gave up 9 bases; unmatched junction bases: 1. V usage is TRBV6-5 and J usage is TRBJ2-1; 14 positions agree with TRBD2. Sequenced input: T cells isolated from PBMCs. The receptor was isolated from a human donor in good health. DNA for the CDR3: TGTGCCAGCAGAGGACTAGCGGGAGGTGAGCAGTTCTTC. Its protein is CASRGLAGGEQFF.